The 13 T cell receptor beta chains reported below all come from one sample, sequenced in a study of shared clonotypes between healthy human individuals. Using immunoSEQ multiplex PCR, the repertoire was profiled, and TCRdb retains in-frame clones only, with some absent. Of 2,500,000 or so clones detected, around 94% appear once; the ten largest clones hold 0.11% to 0.15%. Sequenced input: naive CD4+ T cells sorted from blood. Subset defined: CD45RA+ positively selected. Receptors were obtained from a man between 18 and 29 years old in good health.

V and J are TRBV4-1 and TRBJ2-7, with a weak D call TRBD2 (6 bases). V lost 0 bases and J lost 5, with 23 bases in between. The CDR3 covers 18 residues. CDR1 is MGHRA, CDR2 YSYEKL, per germline. The CDR3 coding sequence is TGCGCCAGCAGCCAAGAACCCTGGGGGAATGCAGGGAGGCACGAGCAGTACTTC. Translating it yields CASSQEPWGNAGRHEQYF.

The CDR3 DNA sequence: TGCAGCGTTGGACGGACAGGGGGAGAGACCCAGTACTTC. This encodes CSVGRTGGETQYF. This chain joins TRBV29-1 and TRBJ2-5, with TRBD1 identical over 10 bases. The germline V gene encodes CDR1 SQVTM and CDR2 ANQGSEA. The CDR3 covers 13 residues. The J segment lost 4 bases and the V segment lost 4 bases, leaving 3 bases of the junction unmatched.

This clone was observed a single time. Other DNA sequences in this specimen translate into the identical CDR3. The V call is TRBV6-6, the J call TRBJ2-7; TRBD1 matches at 8 bases. Germline CDR1 and CDR2: MNHNY and SVGAGI (reference sequence). Germline trimming cut 0 bases from V and 2 bases from J; bases unmatched to any gene: 0. The CDR3 length is 14 residues. The CDR3 reads CASSYSQGAYEQYF. The DNA of the CDR3 is TGTGCCAGCAGTTACTCACAGGGGGCCTACGAGCAGTACTTC.

The chain combines TRBV7-2 with TRBJ1-4; no definite D call. The CDR3 spans 13 residues. V was clipped by 3 bases and J by 6 bases, with 8 bases between them. Germline V gives CDR1 SGHTA, CDR2 FQGNSA. For the CDR3, the DNA is TGTGCCAGCAGCTTCCGAGTGGATGAAAAACTGTTTTTT. Its protein product is CASSFRVDEKLFF.

This chain links TRBV28 with TRBJ1-1; TRBD1 is a possible D gene (6 bases). The ends were cut back, 7 bases at V and 0 bases at J, with 12 bases in the middle. Germline V gene sequence: CDR1 MDHEN, CDR2 SYDVKM. The CDR3 extends over 14 amino acids. CDR3 protein: CASKRGGVNTEAFF. In DNA, the CDR3 is TGTGCCAGCAAAAGGGGGGGGGTGAACACTGAAGCTTTCTTT. The complete variable domain, with remaining parts taken from reference TRBV28 and TRBJ1-1, reads DVKVTQSSRYLVKRTGEKVFLECVQDMDHENMFWYRQDPGLGLRLIYFSYDVKMKEKGDIPEGYSVSREKKERFSLILESASTNQTSMYLCASKRGGVNTEAFFGQGTRLTVV.

The chain combines TRBV2 with TRBJ2-3; 8 bases map to TRBD2. CDR3 size: 13 residues. V shed 7 bases and J 1 base; nucleotides not matched to a gene: 1. CDR1 and CDR2 from the germline V gene are SNHLY and FYNNEI. The CDR3 nucleotides read TGTGCCAGCAAACTAGCGGGCACAGATACGCAGTATTTT. Protein sequence: CASKLAGTDTQYF.

The table lists this clone with a count of one. Different DNA sequences within this sample yield the same CDR3. The chain couples TRBV7-2 to TRBJ2-1, with TRBD1 matching 8 bases. Germline values: CDR1 SGHTA, CDR2 FQGNSA. The CDR3 consists of 15 residues. J was trimmed by 0 bases and V by 3 bases; bases with no gene match: 1. The CDR3 sequence: CASSFQGASYNEQFF. Here the CDR3 DNA reads TGTGCCAGCAGCTTTCAGGGGGCCTCCTACAATGAGCAGTTCTTC.

On this clone itself: Different DNA sequences within this sample yield the same CDR3. This chain uses TRBV5-4 with TRBJ2-5; D assignment may be TRBD1 or TRBD2 (7 bases each). The length of the CDR3 is 13 residues. Germline V gives CDR1 SGHNT, CDR2 YYREEE (reference sequence). V gave up 1 base and J gave up 5 bases, with 9 bases separating them. The CDR3 DNA sequence: TGTGCCAGCAGCTTGCAGGGGGGGGAGACCCAGTACTTC. Protein: CASSLQGGETQYF.

A note on this clone: This specimen includes other DNA sequences encoding the same CDR3. J is TRBJ2-5 and V is TRBV2; D is unclear. V lost 6 bases, J lost 2 bases, and 1 base lay in between. Per the germline V gene, CDR1 is SNHLY and CDR2 is FYNNEI. The CDR3 has 10 amino acids. The CDR3 loop is CASRQETQYF. CDR3 nucleotide sequence: TGTGCCAGCAGACAAGAGACCCAGTACTTC. The entire variable domain, with the rest obtained from reference TRBV2 and TRBJ2-5, is as follows: EPEVTQTPSHQVTQMGQEVILRCVPISNHLYFYWYRQILGQKVEFLVSFYNNEISEKSEIFDDQFSVERPDGSNFTLKIRSTKLEDSAMYFCASRQETQYFGPGTRLLVL.

The chain couples TRBV10-3 to TRBJ1-1; unclear D gene. In germline, CDR1 is ENHRY, CDR2 SYGVKD. V was shortened by 5 bases and J by 2 bases, with 9 bases between the two germline ends. CDR3 length: 13 residues. The CDR3 is CAISSGSNTEAFF. CDR3 coding DNA: TGTGCCATCAGTTCTGGGAGTAACACTGAAGCTTTCTTT.

This clone was detected only once. The chain employs TRBV6-4 and TRBJ1-2; D not certain. CDR1 and CDR2 from the germline V gene are MRHNA and SNTAGT. This CDR3 has 13 residues. V was pared by 7 bases and J by 4 bases, with 13 bases between. This chain's CDR3 is CASNVRNSYGYTF. In DNA form, the CDR3 reads TGTGCCAGCAACGTCCGAAACTCCTATGGCTACACCTTC.

In its sample, this clone was seen once. The rearrangement uses TRBV5-1 and TRBJ2-7; 8 nucleotides align to TRBD1. J was trimmed by 6 bases and V by 5 bases; bases with no gene match: 16. CDR3 length: 16 amino acids. Germline values: CDR1 SGHRS, CDR2 YFSETQ. CDR3 sequence: CASRKRTGNGLSEQYF. In DNA, the CDR3 is TGCGCCAGCAGAAAGCGGACAGGGAACGGCCTTAGCGAGCAGTACTTC. Full variable domain (rest looked up from reference TRBV5-1 and TRBJ2-7): KAGVTQTPRYLIKTRGQQVTLSCSPISGHRSVSWYQQTPGQGLQFLFEYFSETQRNKGNFPGRFSGRQFSNSRSEMNVSTLELGDSALYLCASRKRTGNGLSEQYFGPGTRLTVT.

The chain employs TRBV6-6 and TRBJ2-5; the D is unclear. The DNA end favors TRBJ2-7, so the J call may be wrong. The CDR3 is 14 amino acids. Germline V gene data show CDR1 as MNHNY and CDR2 as SVGAGI (reference sequence). This chain's CDR3 is CASSYREGSYEQYF. The CDR3 bases are TGTGCCAGCAGTTACAGGGAAGGGTCCTACGAGCAGTACTTC.